This T cell receptor beta chain was retrieved from a study of blood T cell repertoires in COVID-19. Study in general: PBMCs, B-cell-depleted T cells, or T cells provided the cDNA or gDNA that made up the material.

V was shortened by 3 bases and J by 0 bases, with 9 bases between the two germline ends. The CDR3 length is 14 residues. CDR1 is GTSNPN and CDR2 is SVGIG in the germline V gene (reference sequence). Exposed study participants had met a COVID-19 case within 2 weeks before entry. The table came from immunoSEQ multiplex PCR; TCRdb's copy has only in-frame clones and leaves some out. The sample contains about 260,000 clones, around 90% of which appear only once. This sequence was found in a man in his fifties who had been exposed to COVID-19. The chain links TRBV30 to TRBJ2-1; D is possibly TRBD2 (6 bases). Sample: PBMCs or T cells enriched from blood (not recorded which). CDR3 loop: CAWSGEASYNEQFF. DNA of the CDR3: TGTGCCTGGAGCGGGGAGGCCTCCTACAATGAGCAGTTCTTC.